This entry features one T cell receptor beta chain sequence. This sample is part of a study of T cells in Graves' hyperthyroidism and ophthalmopathy. Trimming pared 5 bases from V and 6 bases from J, leaving 17 bases between. CDR1 is SGHAT and CDR2 is FQNNGV in the germline V gene. This CDR3 contains 14 residues. TCR beta CDR3 sequences were amplified from RNA transcripts. The HTBI set primed first-round TCR CDR3 RT-PCR. TCRdb independently ran MiXCR on the multiplex PCR reads; one entry per CDR3 protein. The profile covers hundreds of thousands of distinct CDR3 sequences, with roughly 15% appearing a single time and around 13% taken by the ten largest. Ophthalmopathy cases scored 3 or more on the Clinical Activity Score and 4 or more on NOSPECS grade, with duration below 3 months. The study left out patients who had uncontrolled infection, other autoimmune disease, pregnancy or lactation. PBMCs were collected from an approximately 9.3 ml volume of fresh peripheral blood.

Sequencing used blood. The rearrangement links TRBV11-2 to TRBJ2-7; tentative D call: TRBD1 (5 bases). The clonotype originates from a woman aged 50 to 60 with Graves' ophthalmopathy. The CDR3 DNA follows: TGTGCCAGCAGCCGACAGACAGTTTCGGGCGAGCAGTACTTC. Its translation: CASSRQTVSGEQYF.